These 24 T cell receptor beta chains share one sample of origin, sequenced in a study of shared clonotypes between healthy human individuals. Naive CD8 cells were CD45RO-negative, positively selected for CCR7, excluding terminally differentiated effector memory CD45RA+ cells. Clones were read by immunoSEQ multiplex PCR, and TCRdb kept only the in-frame ones, dropping some. The sample yields 800,000 to 950,000 clones, 90% to 97% seen once. Sequencing used naive CD8+ T cells sorted from blood. The receptor set was obtained from a man younger than 40 in good health.

V is TRBV2 and J is TRBJ2-7, with TRBD1 matching 9 bases. The CDR3 spans 13 residues. Germline CDR1 and CDR2: SNHLY and FYNNEI. The CDR3 is CASGDRAYYEQYF. The CDR3 DNA reads as TGTGCATCGGGGGACAGGGCCTACTACGAGCAGTACTTC.

This chain connects TRBV7-8 to TRBJ1-4, with D perhaps TRBD1 (5 bases). Germline V CDR1 and CDR2: SGHVS, FQNEAQ. Trimming removed 5 bases from V and 8 bases from J, with 18 bases in between. This CDR3 comprises 15 residues. CDR3 nucleotides: TGTGCCAGCAGCCCCTATAACGGGCAGGGAGAAAAACTGTTTTTT. Its translation is CASSPYNGQGEKLFF.

The chain has TRBV11-2 and TRBJ2-7; D is unresolved. Germline CDR1 and CDR2: SGHAT and FQNNGV. The CDR3 length is 14 residues. V dropped 1 base and J dropped 2 bases, with 9 bases sitting between them. This chain's CDR3 is CASSLVGRTYEQYF. The DNA for the CDR3 is TGTGCCAGCAGCTTAGTAGGACGTACCTACGAGCAGTACTTC.

The chain recombines TRBV6-5 with TRBJ1-5; 7 bases are shared with TRBD1. Germline V gene data show CDR1 as MNHEY and CDR2 as SVGAGI. The CDR3 length is 15 residues. Germline trimming cut 6 bases from V and 2 bases from J; bases unmatched to any gene: 7. The CDR3 spells CASSHTGVGNQPQHF. CDR3 DNA: TGTGCCAGCAGCCACACAGGGGTAGGCAATCAGCCCCAGCATTTT.

The J gene is TRBJ1-1, the V gene TRBV27; 7 bases line up with TRBD1. This CDR3 has 13 amino acids. Germline V gives CDR1 MNHEY, CDR2 SMNVEV (reference sequence). V trimming: 4 bases; J trimming: 8 bases; junction bases outside the gene matches: 7. In DNA form, the CDR3 reads TGTGCCAGCAGTTACCACAGGGGTCGGGAAGCTTTCTTT. Protein product: CASSYHRGREAFF.

CDR3 bases: TGCGCCAGCAGCCAAGAGGGGACTAACTACGAGCAGTACTTC. Translating gives CASSQEGTNYEQYF. V and J are TRBV4-1 and TRBJ2-7; TRBD2 matches 7 bases. The CDR3 runs to 14 residues. Germline-derived CDR1 and CDR2 are MGHRA and YSYEKL. After removal of 0 bases from V and 3 bases from J, the junction contained 2 bases not matched to a gene.

V and J are TRBV13 and TRBJ2-7; 10 nucleotides align to TRBD2. Germline trimming cut 0 bases from V and 5 bases from J; bases unmatched to any gene: 10. The germline V gene encodes CDR1 PRHDT and CDR2 FYEKMQ (reference sequence). The CDR3 consists of 17 residues. The CDR3 reads CASSLGLAGDLVHEQYF. As DNA, the CDR3 is TGTGCCAGCAGCTTAGGGCTAGCGGGAGACCTAGTCCACGAGCAGTACTTC.

The V and J genes are TRBV6-1 and TRBJ1-1, with D uncertain. This CDR3 spans 19 amino acids. V was pared by 1 base and J by 0 bases, with 21 bases between. CDR1 and CDR2 (germline): MNHNS, SASEGT. DNA of the CDR3: TGTGCCAGCAGTGAAGGTCGAGTCGAGTTCCGAGGGATGAACACTGAAGCTTTCTTT. Its translation: CASSEGRVEFRGMNTEAFF.

The CDR3 is CAISPRDSEGGYEQYF. Written as DNA, the CDR3 is TGTGCCATCAGTCCCCGAGACTCAGAAGGAGGGTACGAGCAGTACTTC. The J gene is TRBJ2-7, the V gene TRBV10-3, with D tentatively TRBD2 (6 bases). This CDR3 contains 16 residues. Germline V lookup: CDR1 ENHRY, CDR2 SYGVKD. V lost 5 bases to trimming and J lost 4 bases, with 21 bases between them.

V and J are TRBV28 and TRBJ2-4; D remains ambiguous. Per the germline V gene, CDR1 is MDHEN and CDR2 is SYDVKM. The V end was cut by 5 bases, the J end by 4 bases, with 9 bases between. The CDR3 runs 13 residues. The CDR3 sequence is CASSPRMKNIQYF. As DNA, the CDR3 is TGTGCCAGCAGTCCCCGGATGAAAAACATTCAGTACTTC.

CDR3 in amino acids: CASSDTGTSRYEQYF. CDR3 in DNA: TGTGCCAGCAGCGACACCGGGACTAGTCGCTACGAGCAGTACTTC. The chain recombines TRBV7-9 with TRBJ2-7; 8 nucleotides align to TRBD2. Per germline, CDR1 SEHNR and CDR2 FQNEAQ (reference sequence). Losses at the gene ends were 5 bases for V and 3 bases for J; bases not matched to a gene: 9. This CDR3 has 15 amino acids.

The CDR3: CASSRTDYGEQYF. The DNA for the CDR3 is TGTGCCAGCAGCCGGACAGATTACGGAGAGCAGTACTTC. The chain couples TRBV6-5 to TRBJ2-7; tentative D call: TRBD1 (6 bases). CDR3 length: 13 residues. Deletions cut 6 bases from V and 7 bases from J, with 16 bases between. Germline V gene sequence: CDR1 MNHEY, CDR2 SVGAGI.

The chain joins TRBV19 to TRBJ1-1; D may be TRBD1 (6 bases). Trimming took off 3 bases at V and 5 bases at J, with 10 bases between the two ends. The length of the CDR3 is 13 residues. Per the germline V gene, CDR1 is LNHDA and CDR2 is SQIVND (reference sequence). The CDR3 region has the DNA TGTGCCAGTAGTATTGGGGGGCAAACTGAAGCTTTCTTT. Translated: CASSIGGQTEAFF.

The CDR3 bases are TGTGCCAGCAGCCCGCGCGCGACAGGGATCTCCTACAATGAGCAGTTCTTC. This encodes CASSPRATGISYNEQFF. The chain carries TRBV9 and TRBJ2-1; 7 bases line up with TRBD1. CDR1 is SGDLS and CDR2 is YYNGEE in the germline V gene. After removal of 4 bases from V and 0 bases from J, the junction contained 10 bases not matched to a gene. The CDR3 consists of 17 residues.

The chain couples TRBV28 to TRBJ2-7, with 9 bases identical to TRBD2. J gave up 5 bases and V 4 bases, and 18 bases lay outside the gene matches. The length of the CDR3 is 18 residues. Germline lookup yields CDR1 MDHEN and CDR2 SYDVKM. The CDR3 sequence is CASSSLLLTSGLVDEQYF. In nucleotides, the CDR3 is TGTGCCAGCAGTTCCCTCCTACTGACTAGCGGCCTTGTCGACGAGCAGTACTTC.

V usage is TRBV5-1 and J usage is TRBJ2-1; weak D call: TRBD2 (6 bases). The CDR3 runs to 12 residues. Per germline, CDR1 SGHRS and CDR2 YFSETQ. Trimming removed 5 bases at V and 6 bases at J, with 9 bases between. The CDR3 protein is CASRVSGNEQFF. CDR3 bases: TGCGCCAGCAGGGTTAGCGGCAATGAGCAGTTCTTC.

This chain links TRBV4-1 with TRBJ2-7; 8 bases align to TRBD2. Losses at the gene ends were 1 base for V and 2 bases for J; bases not matched to a gene: 4. This CDR3 comprises 15 residues. Germline CDR1 and CDR2: MGHRA and YSYEKL. Here the CDR3 reads CASSQGLSGAYEQYF. CDR3 DNA sequence: TGCGCCAGCAGCCAAGGTCTTAGCGGGGCCTACGAGCAGTACTTC.

This chain joins TRBV2 and TRBJ2-7, with a tentative D call TRBD1 (6 bases). V lost 6 bases to trimming and J lost 3 bases, with 18 bases between them. The CDR3 has 15 amino acids. Germline CDR1 and CDR2: SNHLY and FYNNEI. The DNA of the CDR3 is TGTGCCAGCAGCGAGGGGACAACCAGGGACTACGAGCAGTACTTC. The encoded protein is CASSEGTTRDYEQYF.

The rearrangement joins TRBV18 to TRBJ2-3, with TRBD1 as a possible D gene (6 bases). Per the germline V gene, CDR1 is KGHSH and CDR2 is LQKENI. The CDR3 runs to 15 residues. V lost 3 bases and J lost 0, with 10 bases in between. DNA of the CDR3: TGTGCCAGCTCACCCCGACAGGTCAGCACAGATACGCAGTATTTT. It encodes CASSPRQVSTDTQYF.

This sequence joins TRBV6-5 and TRBJ2-5; 8 bases are a match to TRBD2. This CDR3 spans 15 amino acids. The V gene end was trimmed by 2 bases and the J gene end by 2 bases; junction bases not matched to a gene: 4. In germline, CDR1 is MNHEY, CDR2 SVGAGI. CDR3 in amino acids: CASSYSGSVQETQYF. The CDR3 DNA reads TGTGCCAGCAGTTACAGCGGGAGTGTACAAGAGACCCAGTACTTC.

This clone was detected once. A junction end diverges from the germline sequence, so it may reflect a read error. The chain employs TRBV27 and TRBJ1-4; D not resolved. Germline V gene sequence: CDR1 MNHEY, CDR2 SMNVEV (reference sequence). CDR3 size: 13 residues. The CDR3 coding sequence is TGTGCCAGCAGTTTTGAGGTTAATGGAAAACTGTTTTTT. Its translation is CASSFEVNGKLFF.

J is TRBJ2-7 and V is TRBV6-6, with D uncertain. This CDR3 has 11 amino acids. Germline V CDR1 and CDR2: MNHNY, SVGAGI (reference sequence). V shed 10 bases and J shed 6 bases, with 13 bases lying between them. The CDR3 DNA reads as TGTGCCACCCTATTTGGTCTCGAGCAGTACTTC. Amino acids: CATLFGLEQYF.

The chain is built from TRBV5-6 and TRBJ2-7; weak D call: TRBD2 (6 bases). The germline gives CDR1 SGHDT, CDR2 YYEEEE. The CDR3 length is 13 residues. The CDR3 loop is CASSGVGIGGIRV. CDR3 nucleotides: TGTGCCAGCAGCGGGGTGGGGATCGGAGGGATACGGGTC.

This chain uses TRBV18 with TRBJ2-5; D call uncertain. Trimming left V 0 bases short and J 3 bases short, with 8 bases between. The CDR3 totals 14 residues. Germline assignment: CDR1 KGHSH and CDR2 LQKENI. The CDR3 DNA reads TGTGCCAGCTCACCACCGAAGGTCGAAGAGACCCAGTACTTC. This codes for CASSPPKVEETQYF.